This T cell receptor (beta chain) stems from a study of tumor-infiltrating lymphocytes in localized non-small cell lung cancer. Study summary: The cohort mixed smokers and never-smokers, several histologies, and some post-neoadjuvant-chemotherapy samples. Study-wide results and limits: TCR sequencing covered a subset of patients with enough tissue.

Germline CDR1 reads MNHEY; CDR2 reads SVGAGI. CDR3 length: 13 amino acids. Trimming left V 0 bases short and J 4 bases short, with 6 bases between. This clone is labeled as medium-sized. Its antigen is unknown. Other DNA sequences within the sample encode an identical CDR3. This table comes from immunoSEQ multiplex PCR, and its TCRdb copy is limited to in-frame clones, with some not included. This table holds approximately 15,000 clones, 80% found once. This TCR came from a human donor with non-small cell lung cancer. The V gene is TRBV6-5, the J gene TRBJ2-5; D remains unclear. The sample was uninvolved lung tissue not adjacent to the tumor. CDR3 bases: TGTGCCAGCAGTTACTCGGATGGAGAGACCCAGTACTTC. As protein: CASSYSDGETQYF.